This T cell receptor beta chain was captured by sequencing in a study of blood T cell repertoires in COVID-19. The CDR3 is made up of 19 amino acids. CDR1 and CDR2 from the germline V gene are LNHDA and SQIVND (reference sequence). V lost 4 bases and J lost 1, with 25 bases in between. Sequenced by immunoSEQ multiplex PCR; TCRdb stores in-frame clones only, minus some. This table holds about 230,000 clones, under 85% found once. Sequencing was done on a sample of PBMCs or T cells enriched from blood (not recorded which). This TCR came from a man in his 60s who had recovered from COVID-19. The chain carries TRBV19 and TRBJ1-1; D may be TRBD1 (5 bases). The CDR3 region is CASSKGPRDRRSPNTEAFF. CDR3 DNA sequence: TGTGCCAGTAGTAAAGGGCCGCGGGACCGACGCTCTCCGAACACTGAAGCTTTCTTT.